Listed here are 14 T cell receptor beta chains from one sample, sequenced in a study of blood T cell repertoires in COVID-19. Profiling relied on immunoSEQ multiplex PCR, and the TCRdb table lists in-frame clones only, not all of them. Here the sample spans approximately 230,000 clones, 88% being singletons. Sequenced input: peripheral blood. Source of these receptors: a woman aged 25-40 years with COVID-19, enrolled during active disease.

The V gene is TRBV2, the J gene TRBJ2-2; TRBD2 might be the D (6 bases). CDR1 and CDR2 (germline): SNHLY, FYNNEI. Deletions cut 7 bases from V and 3 bases from J, with 12 bases between. The CDR3 loop spans 14 amino acids. CDR3 in DNA: TGTGCCAGCACCAGGGACTCATACACCGGGGAGCTGTTTTTT. Translating gives CASTRDSYTGELFF. Based on the CDR3 plus reference TRBV2 and TRBJ2-2, the full variable domain is EPEVTQTPSHQVTQMGQEVILRCVPISNHLYFYWYRQILGQKVEFLVSFYNNEISEKSEIFDDQFSVERPDGSNFTLKIRSTKLEDSAMYFCASTRDSYTGELFFGEGSRLTVL.

J is TRBJ2-7 and V is TRBV15, with D possibly TRBD1 on 5 matching bases. Looked up from germline, CDR1 is LNHNV and CDR2 is YYDKDF (reference sequence). The V end was cut by 0 bases, the J end by 6 bases, with 21 bases between. The CDR3 is 17 amino acids. CDR3 nucleotide sequence: TGTGCCACCAGCAGAGACCCTCTAGGGCAGGGAATGGGCGAGCAGTACTTC. Protein sequence: CATSRDPLGQGMGEQYF.

This clone was detected a few times. The chain combines TRBV27 with TRBJ1-4; 7 bases fit TRBD1. V dropped 5 bases and J dropped 8; count of bases not matched to a gene: 8. Germline V gives CDR1 MNHEY, CDR2 SMNVEV (reference sequence). This CDR3 region has 14 residues. DNA for the CDR3: TGTGCCAGCAGTCGGGGACAGATGGGGGAAAAACTGTTTTTT. It translates to CASSRGQMGEKLFF. Variable domain in full (rest from reference TRBV27 and TRBJ1-4): EAQVTQNPRYLITVTGKKLTVTCSQNMNHEYMSWYRQDPGLGLRQIYYSMNVEVTDKGDVPEGYKVSRKEKRNFPLILESPSPNQTSLYFCASSRGQMGEKLFFGSGTQLSVL.

The V gene is TRBV19, the J gene TRBJ2-1; 15 bases agree with TRBD2. Germline-derived CDR1 and CDR2 are LNHDA and SQIVND (reference sequence). The CDR3 has 15 residues. J lost 6 bases, V lost 4 bases, and 1 base had no gene match. DNA of the CDR3: TGTGCCAGTAGTACGGGACTAGCGGGAGGCAATGAGCAGTTCTTC. It translates to CASSTGLAGGNEQFF.

The CDR3 DNA is TGTGCCAGCAGGGGGTTGGAACAGGGTCGCAATCAGCCCCAGCATTTT. Amino acids: CASRGLEQGRNQPQHF. The chain couples TRBV2 to TRBJ1-5; possibly TRBD1 for D (6 bases). The CDR3 runs to 16 residues. The germline V gene encodes CDR1 SNHLY and CDR2 FYNNEI. Trimming shortened V by 6 bases and J by 2 bases, and 17 bases separated the two germline ends.

V and J are TRBV5-1 and TRBJ2-1, with D unclear. The CDR3 loop spans 12 amino acids. Trimming cost V 0 bases and J 6 bases, with 4 bases left between them. Germline CDR1 and CDR2: SGHRS and YFSETQ. As DNA, the CDR3 is TGCGCCAGCAGCTTGGGGCCCAATGAGCAGTTCTTC. It yields the protein CASSLGPNEQFF.

The J gene is TRBJ1-2, the V gene TRBV6-6, with D possibly being TRBD1 (6 bases). The V end was cut by 2 bases, the J end by 2 bases, with 9 bases between. CDR1 is MNHNY and CDR2 is SVGAGI in the germline V gene (reference sequence). CDR3 size: 14 residues. CDR3 residues: CASSYGQQNYGYTF. Here the CDR3 DNA reads TGTGCCAGCAGTTACGGACAGCAGAACTATGGCTACACCTTC.

The chain uses TRBV7-9 and TRBJ2-7; 9 bases fit TRBD2. Germline V lookup: CDR1 SEHNR, CDR2 FQNEAQ (reference sequence). This CDR3 has 15 residues. J was trimmed by 2 bases and V by 5 bases; bases with no gene match: 7. The chain's CDR3 is CASSPRVAGAYEQYF. The CDR3, as DNA: TGTGCCAGCAGCCCCCGGGTAGCGGGGGCCTACGAGCAGTACTTC.

This clone was recorded only once. This sequence joins TRBV4-3 and TRBJ2-3; tentatively, D is TRBD2 (7 bases). Trimming shortened V by 4 bases and J by 1 base, and 15 bases separated the two germline ends. Germline V gene data show CDR1 as LGHNA and CDR2 as YSLEER. The CDR3 covers 16 residues. CDR3 region: CASSPKGGERTDTQYF. The CDR3 DNA reads as TGCGCCAGCAGCCCCAAGGGGGGGGAACGCACAGATACGCAGTATTTT.

In this sample, this clone turned up once. The genes are TRBV14 and TRBJ1-1, with 9 bases fitting TRBD1. Germline CDR1 reads SGHDN; CDR2 reads FVKESK. The CDR3 has 16 residues. Losses at the gene ends were 4 bases for V and 6 bases for J; bases not matched to a gene: 12. CDR3 DNA: TGTGCCAGCAGCCCTTACCCCGACAGGGGGAGGGCTGAAGCTTTCTTT. This encodes CASSPYPDRGRAEAFF.

The chain carries TRBV28 and TRBJ1-2, with 12 bases fitting TRBD1. The CDR3 totals 17 residues. The V gene end was trimmed by 5 bases and the J gene end by 5 bases; junction bases not matched to a gene: 12. CDR1 and CDR2 from the germline V gene are MDHEN and SYDVKM. Here the CDR3 reads CASSDYPGQGAGYGYTF. CDR3 sequence (DNA): TGTGCCAGCAGTGACTACCCGGGACAGGGGGCGGGGTATGGCTACACCTTC.

The chain is built from TRBV24-1 and TRBJ2-1; the D gene is possibly TRBD2 (6 bases). CDR3 length: 14 residues. Looked up from germline, CDR1 is KGHDR and CDR2 is SFDVKD. The germline V and J ends were trimmed by 3 bases and 9 bases, with 14 bases remaining between them. The CDR3 loop reads CATSDTRGTLEQFF. In nucleotides, the CDR3 is TGTGCCACCAGTGATACGCGGGGAACCCTTGAGCAGTTCTTC.

This clone was seen a single time. The V gene is TRBV24-1, the J gene TRBJ2-1; D not certain. CDR3 size: 15 residues. Germline values: CDR1 KGHDR, CDR2 SFDVKD. Trimming took 3 bases from V and 6 from J, leaving 14 bases between them. This CDR3 reads CATSDSWAESNEQFF. As DNA, the CDR3 is TGTGCCACCAGTGATAGTTGGGCCGAATCCAATGAGCAGTTCTTC.

This chain connects TRBV7-2 to TRBJ2-3, with D hard to call. From germline, CDR1 is SGHTA and CDR2 FQGNSA. V was shortened by 4 bases and J by 4 bases, with 15 bases between the two germline ends. CDR3 size: 15 residues. The CDR3 here is CASSSYYLGPDTQYF. The CDR3 DNA sequence: TGTGCCAGCAGCTCCTACTACCTCGGCCCAGATACGCAGTATTTT.